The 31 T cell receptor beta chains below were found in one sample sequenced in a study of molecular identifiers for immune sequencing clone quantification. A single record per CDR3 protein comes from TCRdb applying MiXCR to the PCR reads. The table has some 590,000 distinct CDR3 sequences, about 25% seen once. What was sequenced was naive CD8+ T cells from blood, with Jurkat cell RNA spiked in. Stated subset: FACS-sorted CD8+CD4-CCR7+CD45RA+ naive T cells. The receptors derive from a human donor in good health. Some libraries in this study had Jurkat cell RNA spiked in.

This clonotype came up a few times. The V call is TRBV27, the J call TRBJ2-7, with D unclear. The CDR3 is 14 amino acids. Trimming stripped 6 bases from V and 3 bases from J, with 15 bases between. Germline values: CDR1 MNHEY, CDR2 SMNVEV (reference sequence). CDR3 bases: TGTGCCAGCAGCTTGGGTCCAGGTATCTACGAGCAGTACTTC. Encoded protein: CASSLGPGIYEQYF.

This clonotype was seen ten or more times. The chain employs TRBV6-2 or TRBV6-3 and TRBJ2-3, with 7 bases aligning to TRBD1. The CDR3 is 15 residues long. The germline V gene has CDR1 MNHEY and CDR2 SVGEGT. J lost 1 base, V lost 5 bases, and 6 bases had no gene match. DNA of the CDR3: TGTGCCAGCAGTGGGACAGCGGCCGGCACAGATACGCAGTATTTT. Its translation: CASSGTAAGTDTQYF.

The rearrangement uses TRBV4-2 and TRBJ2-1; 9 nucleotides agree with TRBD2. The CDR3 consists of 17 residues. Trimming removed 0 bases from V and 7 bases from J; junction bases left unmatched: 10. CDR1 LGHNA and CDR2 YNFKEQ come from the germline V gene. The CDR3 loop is CASSQEFLRGRANEQFF. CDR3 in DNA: TGTGCCAGCAGCCAAGAATTTTTGCGCGGGAGGGCGAATGAGCAGTTCTTC.

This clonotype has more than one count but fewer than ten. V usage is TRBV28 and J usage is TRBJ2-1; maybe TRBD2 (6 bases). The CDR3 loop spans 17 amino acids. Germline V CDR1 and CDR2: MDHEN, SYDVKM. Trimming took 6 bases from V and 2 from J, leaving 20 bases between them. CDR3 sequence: CASSPTTHSGTYNEQFF. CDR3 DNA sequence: TGTGCCAGCAGCCCGACCACCCATAGCGGCACCTACAATGAGCAGTTCTTC. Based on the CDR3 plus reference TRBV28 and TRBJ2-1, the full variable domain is DVKVTQSSRYLVKRTGEKVFLECVQDMDHENMFWYRQDPGLGLRLIYFSYDVKMKEKGDIPEGYSVSREKKERFSLILESASTNQTSMYLCASSPTTHSGTYNEQFFGPGTRLTVL.

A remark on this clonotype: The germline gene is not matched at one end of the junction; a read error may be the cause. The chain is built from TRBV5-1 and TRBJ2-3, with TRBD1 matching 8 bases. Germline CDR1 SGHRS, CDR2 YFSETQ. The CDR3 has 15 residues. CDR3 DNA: TGCGCCAGCAGCTTGCAAGGACAGGGCACAGCTACGCAGTATTTT. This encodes CASSLQGQGTATQYF.

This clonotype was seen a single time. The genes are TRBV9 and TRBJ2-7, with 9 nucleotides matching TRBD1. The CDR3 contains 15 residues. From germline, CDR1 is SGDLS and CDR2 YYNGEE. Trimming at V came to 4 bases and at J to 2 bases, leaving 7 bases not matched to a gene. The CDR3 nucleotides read TGTGCCAGCAGCTTTCGGGACAGGGTTACCTACGAGCAGTACTTC. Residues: CASSFRDRVTYEQYF.

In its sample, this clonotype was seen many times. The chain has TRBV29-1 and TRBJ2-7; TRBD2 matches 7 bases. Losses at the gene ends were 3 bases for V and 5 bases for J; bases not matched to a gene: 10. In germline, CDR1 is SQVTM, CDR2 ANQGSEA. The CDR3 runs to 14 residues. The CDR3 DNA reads TGCAGCGTTGAGGGAGGCGGGGGTTGGGACGAGCAGTACTTC. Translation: CSVEGGGGWDEQYF.

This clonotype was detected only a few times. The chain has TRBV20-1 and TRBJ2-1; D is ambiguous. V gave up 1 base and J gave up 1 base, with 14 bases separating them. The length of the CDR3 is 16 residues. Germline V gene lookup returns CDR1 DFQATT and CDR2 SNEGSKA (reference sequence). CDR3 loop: CSARGSLGFSYNEQFF. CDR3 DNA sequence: TGCAGTGCTAGAGGTAGTCTGGGATTTTCCTACAATGAGCAGTTCTTC.

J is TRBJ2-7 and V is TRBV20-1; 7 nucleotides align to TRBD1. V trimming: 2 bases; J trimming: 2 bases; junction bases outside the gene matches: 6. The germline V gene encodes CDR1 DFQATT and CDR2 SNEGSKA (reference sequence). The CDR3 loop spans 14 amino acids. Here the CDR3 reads CSARPTGAPYEQYF. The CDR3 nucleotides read TGCAGTGCTAGACCCACAGGGGCTCCCTACGAGCAGTACTTC.

CDR3 region: CSVEGGVSSYEQYF. DNA for the CDR3: TGCAGCGTTGAGGGGGGGGTTTCGTCCTACGAGCAGTACTTC. The V and J genes are TRBV29-1 and TRBJ2-7; the match to TRBD2 covers 7 bases. This CDR3 has 14 residues. Trimming at V came to 3 bases and at J to 1 base, leaving 6 bases not matched to a gene. CDR1 is SQVTM, CDR2 ANQGSEA, per germline.

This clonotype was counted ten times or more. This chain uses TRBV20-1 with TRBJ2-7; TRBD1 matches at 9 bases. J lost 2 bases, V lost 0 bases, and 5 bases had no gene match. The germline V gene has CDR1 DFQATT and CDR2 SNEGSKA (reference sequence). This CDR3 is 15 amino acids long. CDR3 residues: CSAREHRGPAYEQYF. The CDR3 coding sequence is TGCAGTGCTAGAGAGCACAGGGGGCCCGCCTACGAGCAGTACTTC.

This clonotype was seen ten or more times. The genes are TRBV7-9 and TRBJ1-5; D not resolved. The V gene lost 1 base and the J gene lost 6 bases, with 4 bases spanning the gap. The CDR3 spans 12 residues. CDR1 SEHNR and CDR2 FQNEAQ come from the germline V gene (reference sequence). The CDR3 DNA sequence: TGTGCCAGCAGCTTAGTGAGTCAGCCCCAGCATTTT. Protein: CASSLVSQPQHF.

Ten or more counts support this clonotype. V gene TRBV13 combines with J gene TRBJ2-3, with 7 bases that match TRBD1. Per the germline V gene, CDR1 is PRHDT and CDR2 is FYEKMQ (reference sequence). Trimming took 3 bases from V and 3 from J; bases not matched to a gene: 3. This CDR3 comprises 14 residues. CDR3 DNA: TGTGCCAGCAGCTTTGGGACAGTAACAGATACGCAGTATTTT. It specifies CASSFGTVTDTQYF.

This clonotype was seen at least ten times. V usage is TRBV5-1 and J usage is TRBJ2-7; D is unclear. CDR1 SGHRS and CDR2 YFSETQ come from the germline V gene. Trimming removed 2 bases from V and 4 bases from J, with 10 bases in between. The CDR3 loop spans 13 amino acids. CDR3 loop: CASSFGPKYEQYF. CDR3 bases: TGCGCCAGCAGCTTCGGACCGAAGTACGAGCAGTACTTC. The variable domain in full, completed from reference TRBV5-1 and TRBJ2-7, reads KAGVTQTPRYLIKTRGQQVTLSCSPISGHRSVSWYQQTPGQGLQFLFEYFSETQRNKGNFPGRFSGRQFSNSRSEMNVSTLELGDSALYLCASSFGPKYEQYFGPGTRLTVT.

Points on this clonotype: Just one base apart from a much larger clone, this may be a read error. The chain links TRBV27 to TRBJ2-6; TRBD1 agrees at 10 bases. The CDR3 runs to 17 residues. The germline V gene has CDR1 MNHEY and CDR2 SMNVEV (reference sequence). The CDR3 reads CASTGTGVLSVANVLTF. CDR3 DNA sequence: TGTGCCAGCACCGGGACAGGGGTCCTATCTGTGGCCAACGTCCTGACTTTC.

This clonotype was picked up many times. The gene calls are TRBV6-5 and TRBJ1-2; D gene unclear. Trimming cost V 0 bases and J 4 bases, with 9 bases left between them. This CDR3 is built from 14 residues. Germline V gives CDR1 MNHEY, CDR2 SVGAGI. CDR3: CASSYSRTLYGYTF. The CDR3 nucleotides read TGTGCCAGCAGTTACTCGCGCACCCTCTATGGCTACACCTTC.

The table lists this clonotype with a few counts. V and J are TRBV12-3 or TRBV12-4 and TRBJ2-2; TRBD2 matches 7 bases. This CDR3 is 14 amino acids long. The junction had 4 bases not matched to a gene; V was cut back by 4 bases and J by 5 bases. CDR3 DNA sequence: TGTGCCAGCAGTTCGCGGGGGTTAACCGGGGAGCTGTTTTTT. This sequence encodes CASSSRGLTGELFF.

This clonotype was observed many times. CDR3: CASSESLARGKGTEAFF. The CDR3 DNA sequence: TGCGCCAGCAGTGAGTCATTGGCCAGGGGCAAAGGGACTGAAGCTTTCTTT. The chain couples TRBV10-2 to TRBJ1-1; possible D gene TRBD1, 6 bases. V gave up 0 bases and J gave up 5 bases, with 19 bases separating them. The germline gives CDR1 WSHSY, CDR2 SAAADI. The CDR3 loop spans 17 amino acids.

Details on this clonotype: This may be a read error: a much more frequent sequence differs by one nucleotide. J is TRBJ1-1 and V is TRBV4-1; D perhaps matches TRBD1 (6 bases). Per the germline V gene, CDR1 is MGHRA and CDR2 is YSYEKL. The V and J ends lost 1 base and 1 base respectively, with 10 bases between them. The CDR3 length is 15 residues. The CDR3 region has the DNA TGCGCCAGCAGCCAAGTCTACAGGGAGAACACTGAAGCTTTCTTT. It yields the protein CASSQVYRENTEAFF.

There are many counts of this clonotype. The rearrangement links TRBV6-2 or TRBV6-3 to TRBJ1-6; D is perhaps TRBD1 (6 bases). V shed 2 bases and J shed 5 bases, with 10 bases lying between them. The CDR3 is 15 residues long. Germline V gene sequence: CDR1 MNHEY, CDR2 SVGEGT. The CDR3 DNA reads TGTGCCAGCAGTTACCCGGACAGCAATAATTCACCCCTCCACTTT. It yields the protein CASSYPDSNNSPLHF.

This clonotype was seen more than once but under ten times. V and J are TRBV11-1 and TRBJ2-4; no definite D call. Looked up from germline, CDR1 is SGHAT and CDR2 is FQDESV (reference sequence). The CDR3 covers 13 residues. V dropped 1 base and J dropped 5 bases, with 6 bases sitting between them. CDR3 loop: CASSLVPENIQYF. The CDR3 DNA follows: TGTGCCAGCAGCTTAGTTCCCGAAAACATTCAGTACTTC.

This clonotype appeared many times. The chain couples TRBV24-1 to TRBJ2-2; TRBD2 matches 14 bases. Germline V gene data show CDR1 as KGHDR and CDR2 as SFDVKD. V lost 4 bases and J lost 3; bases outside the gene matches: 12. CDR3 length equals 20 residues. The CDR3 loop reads CATSDPGTSGSGWYTGELFF. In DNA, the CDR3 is TGTGCCACCAGTGACCCCGGGACTAGCGGGAGCGGTTGGTACACCGGGGAGCTGTTTTTT.

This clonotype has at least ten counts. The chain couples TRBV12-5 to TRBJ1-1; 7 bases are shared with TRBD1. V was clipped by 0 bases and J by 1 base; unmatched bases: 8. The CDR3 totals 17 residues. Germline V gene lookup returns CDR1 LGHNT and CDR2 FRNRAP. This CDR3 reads CASGLVTGTASNTEAFF. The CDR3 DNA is TGTGCTAGTGGTTTGGTGACTGGGACAGCCTCGAACACTGAAGCTTTCTTT.

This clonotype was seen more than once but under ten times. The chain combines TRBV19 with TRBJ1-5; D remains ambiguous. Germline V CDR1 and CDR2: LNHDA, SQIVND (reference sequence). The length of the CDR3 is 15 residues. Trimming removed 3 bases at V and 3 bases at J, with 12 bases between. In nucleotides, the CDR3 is TGTGCCAGTAGTATGGCGACCAGGTCCAATCAGCCCCAGCATTTT. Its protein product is CASSMATRSNQPQHF.

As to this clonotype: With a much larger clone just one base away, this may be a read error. The CDR3 bases are TGTGCCAGCGGCTGGACGACAGGGCTCTCTGGGGCCAACGTCCTGACTTTC. Its translation: CASGWTTGLSGANVLTF. The rearrangement joins TRBV7-8 to TRBJ2-6, with 7 bases aligning to TRBD1. The CDR3 runs 17 residues. Looked up from germline, CDR1 is SGHVS and CDR2 is FQNEAQ. Trimming took 8 bases from V and 0 from J; bases not matched to a gene: 10.

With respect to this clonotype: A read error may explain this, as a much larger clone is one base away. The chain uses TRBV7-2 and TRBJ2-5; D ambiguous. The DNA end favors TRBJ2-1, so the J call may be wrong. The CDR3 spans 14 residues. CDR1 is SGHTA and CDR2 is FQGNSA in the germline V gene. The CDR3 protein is CASSLRQEQETQFF. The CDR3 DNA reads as TGTGCCAGCAGCTTGAGGCAGGAGCAAGAGACCCAGTTCTTC.

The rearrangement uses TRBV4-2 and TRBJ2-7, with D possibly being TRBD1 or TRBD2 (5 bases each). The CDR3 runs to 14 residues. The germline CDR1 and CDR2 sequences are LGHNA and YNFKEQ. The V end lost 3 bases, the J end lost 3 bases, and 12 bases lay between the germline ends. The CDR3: CASSHHGTLYEQYF. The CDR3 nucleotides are TGTGCCAGCAGCCATCACGGGACGCTCTACGAGCAGTACTTC.

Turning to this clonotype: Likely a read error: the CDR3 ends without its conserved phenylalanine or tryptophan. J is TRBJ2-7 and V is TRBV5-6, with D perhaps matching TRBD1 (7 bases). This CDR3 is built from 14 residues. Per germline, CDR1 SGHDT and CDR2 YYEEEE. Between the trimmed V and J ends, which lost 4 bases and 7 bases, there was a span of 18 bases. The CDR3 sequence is CASSLGQERGEQYL. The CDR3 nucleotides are TGTGCCAGCAGCCTAGGACAGGAACGGGGGGAGCAGTACCTC.

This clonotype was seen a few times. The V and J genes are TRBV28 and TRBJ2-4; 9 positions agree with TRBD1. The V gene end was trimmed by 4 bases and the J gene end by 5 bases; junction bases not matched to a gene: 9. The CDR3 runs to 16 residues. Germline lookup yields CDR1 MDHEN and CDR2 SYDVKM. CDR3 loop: CASSYYSGQGQNIQYF. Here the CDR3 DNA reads TGTGCCAGCAGTTACTATTCGGGACAGGGTCAAAACATTCAGTACTTC.

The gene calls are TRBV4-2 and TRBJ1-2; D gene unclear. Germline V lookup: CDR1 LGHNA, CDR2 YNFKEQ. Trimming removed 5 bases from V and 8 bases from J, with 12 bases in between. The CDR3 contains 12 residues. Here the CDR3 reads CASSSSVWGYTF. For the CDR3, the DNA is TGTGCCAGCAGCTCAAGCGTCTGGGGCTACACCTTC.

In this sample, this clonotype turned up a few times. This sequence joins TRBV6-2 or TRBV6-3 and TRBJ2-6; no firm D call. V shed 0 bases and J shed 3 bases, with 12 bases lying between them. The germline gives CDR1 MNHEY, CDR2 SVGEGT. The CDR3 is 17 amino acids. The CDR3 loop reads CASSYSMWELGANVLTF. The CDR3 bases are TGTGCCAGCAGTTACTCGATGTGGGAACTTGGGGCCAACGTCCTGACTTTC.